This entry is about one T cell receptor (beta chain). This specimen comes from a study of blood T cell repertoires in COVID-19. Authors' methods: Estimation of nucleated cell counts relied on the amplification of reference gene primers. Using immunoSEQ multiplex PCR, the repertoire was profiled, and TCRdb retains in-frame clones only, with some absent. That table is the source of V, J and clone size, and D and trimming were worked out from the DNA. The sample consists of about 380,000 clones, about 88% of them appearing once. Participants were placed into cohorts based on the clinical history they reported. Recovered participants had two consecutive negative NP/OP PCR tests, healthcare professional clearance, or symptom resolution. The TCR comes from a woman under 30 who had recovered from COVID-19. The specimen sequenced was PBMCs or T cells enriched from blood (not recorded which).

The CDR3: CASSWGQGAREYGYTF. The CDR3 DNA sequence: TGTGCCAGCAGCTGGGGACAGGGGGCTCGGGAGTATGGCTACACCTTC. This sequence joins TRBV7-2 and TRBJ1-2; TRBD1 agrees at 12 bases. The CDR3 sequence is 16 residues long. Trimming at V came to 4 bases and at J to 5 bases, leaving 8 bases not matched to a gene. The germline V gene encodes CDR1 SGHTA and CDR2 FQGNSA. The entire variable domain, with the rest obtained from reference TRBV7-2 and TRBJ1-2, is as follows: GAGVSQSPSNKVTEKGKDVELRCDPISGHTALYWYRQSLGQGLEFLIYFQGNSAPDKSGLPSDRFSAERTGGSVSTLTIQRTQQEDSAVYLCASSWGQGAREYGYTFGSGTRLTVV.